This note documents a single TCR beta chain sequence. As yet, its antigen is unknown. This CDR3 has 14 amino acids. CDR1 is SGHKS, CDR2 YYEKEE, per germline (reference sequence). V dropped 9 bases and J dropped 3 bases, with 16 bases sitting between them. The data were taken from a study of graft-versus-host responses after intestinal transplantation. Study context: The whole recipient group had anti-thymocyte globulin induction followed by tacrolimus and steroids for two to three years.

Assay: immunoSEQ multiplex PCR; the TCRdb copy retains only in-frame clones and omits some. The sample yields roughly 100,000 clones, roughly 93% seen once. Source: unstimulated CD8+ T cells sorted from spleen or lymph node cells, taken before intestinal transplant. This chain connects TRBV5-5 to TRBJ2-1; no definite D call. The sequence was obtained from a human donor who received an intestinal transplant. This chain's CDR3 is CATSPGDGYNEQFF. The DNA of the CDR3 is TGTGCCACTTCCCCTGGCGATGGCTACAATGAGCAGTTCTTC.